This TCR beta chain was identified during a study of T cell responses to AZD1222 COVID-19 vaccine. About the study: Second-dose groups at about 4 or about 12 weeks were pooled. Study outcomes and limitations: All repertoire sampling was performed exclusively after the peak T cell response. Within unmutated variant regions lay the reported targets of nearly half of spike-specific TCRs. Possibly, clonal diversity was underestimated; donors were largely white British and included more females.

Repertoires were generated with immunoSEQ multiplex PCR, while TCRdb's copy carries only in-frame clones and drops some. The repertoire holds about 150,000 clones, with roughly nine tenths as singletons. As to this clone: The antigen is unknown. Different DNA sequences within this sample yield the same CDR3.

Trimming pared 0 bases from V and 6 bases from J, leaving 7 bases between. Germline assignment: CDR1 SGHRS and CDR2 YFSETQ. The CDR3 is 14 residues long. The rearrangement joins TRBV5-1 to TRBJ1-6; perhaps TRBD1 as D (5 bases). The source of this sequence is an adult in good health. The sequenced sample was peripheral blood, obtained on day 0 of AZD1222 vaccination. The CDR3 loop reads CASSLGQLNSPLHF. For the CDR3, the DNA is TGCGCCAGCAGCTTGGGACAGCTTAATTCACCCCTCCACTTT.